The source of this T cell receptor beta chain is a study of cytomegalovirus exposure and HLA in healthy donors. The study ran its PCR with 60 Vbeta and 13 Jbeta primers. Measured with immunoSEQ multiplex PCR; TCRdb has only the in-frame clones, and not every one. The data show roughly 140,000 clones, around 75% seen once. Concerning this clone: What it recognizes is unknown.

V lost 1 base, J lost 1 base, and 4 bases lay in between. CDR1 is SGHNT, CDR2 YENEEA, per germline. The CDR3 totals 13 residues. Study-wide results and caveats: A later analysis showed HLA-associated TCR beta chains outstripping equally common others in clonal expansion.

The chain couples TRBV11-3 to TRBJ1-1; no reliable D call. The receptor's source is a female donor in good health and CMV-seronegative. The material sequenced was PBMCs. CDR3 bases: TGTGCCAGCAGCTTAGCCCAGAACACTGAAGCTTTCTTT. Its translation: CASSLAQNTEAFF.